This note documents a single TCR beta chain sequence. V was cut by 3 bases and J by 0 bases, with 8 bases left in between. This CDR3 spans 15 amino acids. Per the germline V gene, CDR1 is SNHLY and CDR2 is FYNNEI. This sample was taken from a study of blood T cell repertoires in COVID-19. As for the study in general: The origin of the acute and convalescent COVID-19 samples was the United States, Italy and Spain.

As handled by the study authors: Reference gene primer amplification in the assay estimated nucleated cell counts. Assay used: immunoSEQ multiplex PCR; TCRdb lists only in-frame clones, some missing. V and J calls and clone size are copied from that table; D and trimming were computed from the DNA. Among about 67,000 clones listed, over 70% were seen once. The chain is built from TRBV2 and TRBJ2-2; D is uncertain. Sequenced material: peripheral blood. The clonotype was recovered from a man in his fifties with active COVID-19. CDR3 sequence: CASSDGATNTGELFF. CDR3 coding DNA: TGTGCCAGCAGTGATGGAGCCACGAACACCGGGGAGCTGTTTTTT.